A single sample is the source of the 7 T cell receptor beta chains below, sequenced in a study of neoadjuvant nivolumab and ipilimumab in lung cancer. Only in-frame clones appear in the TCRdb table, and some are missing; sequencing was by immunoSEQ multiplex PCR. This sample has approximately 29,000 clones, with approximately 86% found just once. Sequencing used tumor tissue, obtained after neoadjuvant nivolumab, alone or with ipilimumab, at or shortly before surgery. These receptors originate from an adult with non-small cell lung cancer.

The V and J genes are TRBV10-3 and TRBJ2-5; D gene uncertain. The CDR3 consists of 15 residues. Looked up from germline, CDR1 is ENHRY and CDR2 is SYGVKD. Trimming removed 3 bases at V and 2 bases at J, with 13 bases between. The CDR3 nucleotides are TGTGCCATCAGTGAACTCCCACCTGGGCAAGAGACCCAGTACTTC. Protein product: CAISELPPGQETQYF.

The chain has TRBV25-1 and TRBJ1-1; the match to TRBD1 covers 10 bases. With V trimmed by 2 bases and J by 4 bases, 7 bases remained unmatched. Per the germline V gene, CDR1 is MGHDK and CDR2 is SYGVNS. The CDR3 is made up of 16 amino acids. Here the CDR3 reads CASSEPGQGVSTEAFF. DNA of the CDR3: TGTGCCAGCAGTGAACCCGGACAGGGGGTGAGCACTGAAGCTTTCTTT.

This clone was observed a handful of times. J is TRBJ2-7 and V is TRBV5-1; D gene ambiguous. Trimming stripped 1 base from V and 0 bases from J, with 2 bases between. CDR1 SGHRS and CDR2 YFSETQ come from the germline V gene. The CDR3 has 12 residues. CDR3 sequence: CASSLNSYEQYF. In nucleotides, the CDR3 is TGCGCCAGCAGCTTGAACTCCTACGAGCAGTACTTC.

V is TRBV6-5 and J is TRBJ2-7; the D gene is possibly TRBD2 (5 bases). Germline V gene lookup returns CDR1 MNHEY and CDR2 SVGAGI. V was clipped by 6 bases and J by 7 bases, with 16 bases between them. This CDR3 has 13 amino acids. CDR3 in amino acids: CASSLLDFGEQYF. The CDR3 nucleotides are TGTGCCAGCAGCTTACTAGACTTCGGGGAGCAGTACTTC.

This clone was seen once. The chain employs TRBV15 and TRBJ2-5, with 7 bases that match TRBD2. Germline V CDR1 and CDR2: LNHNV, YYDKDF (reference sequence). Unmatched junction bases numbered 12, after V lost 4 bases and J lost 4 bases. This CDR3 is 16 amino acids long. In DNA form, the CDR3 reads TGTGCCACCAGCAAGATGAGGGGAACGGGGGGAGAGACCCAGTACTTC. This codes for CATSKMRGTGGETQYF. Filled out from reference TRBV15 and TRBJ2-5, the complete variable domain reads DAMVIQNPRYQVTQFGKPVTLSCSQTLNHNVMYWYQQKSSQAPKLLFHYYDKDFNNEADTPDNFQSRRPNTSFCFLDIRSPGLGDTAMYLCATSKMRGTGGETQYFGPGTRLLVL.

The rearrangement uses TRBV11-2 and TRBJ2-3, with D possibly TRBD1 on 5 matching bases. The V gene's germline CDR1 is SGHAT and CDR2 FQNNGV. CDR3 size: 17 residues. Trimming stripped 5 bases from V and 0 bases from J, with 18 bases between. The CDR3 coding sequence is TGTGCCAGCAGCCCGAGTTTTGGGGCGGCTAGCACAGATACGCAGTATTTT. Its protein product is CASSPSFGAASTDTQYF.

The chain carries TRBV5-1 and TRBJ2-3; D is undetermined. The V gene's germline CDR1 is SGHRS and CDR2 YFSETQ. Trimming took 2 bases from V and 0 from J, leaving 7 bases between them. The CDR3 spans 14 residues. CDR3 protein: CASSFEGSTDTQYF. The DNA for the CDR3 is TGCGCCAGCAGCTTTGAAGGTAGCACAGATACGCAGTATTTT.